This note documents a single T cell receptor beta chain sequence. The data derive from a study of blood T cell repertoires in COVID-19. Measured with immunoSEQ multiplex PCR; TCRdb has only the in-frame clones, and not every one. The sample has 150,000 to 200,000 clones; approximately 86% are singletons. V gave up 0 bases and J gave up 6 bases, with 8 bases separating them. The CDR3 totals 13 residues. Germline assignment: CDR1 SGHRS and CDR2 YFSETQ. The sequencing input was peripheral blood. This clonotype originated in an elderly woman in a cohort sampled during active or convalescent COVID-19. The chain recombines TRBV5-1 with TRBJ2-3; D might be TRBD2 (5 bases). CDR3 amino acids: CASSLGRLDTQYF. Written as DNA, the CDR3 is TGCGCCAGCAGCTTGGGGAGGTTGGATACGCAGTATTTT.